The present T cell receptor (beta chain) was sequenced within a study of blood T cell repertoires in COVID-19. As processed by the authors: Amplified reference gene primers provided the basis for estimating nucleated cell counts. Repertoires were generated with immunoSEQ multiplex PCR, while TCRdb's copy carries only in-frame clones and drops some. V, J and clone size are taken as reported in that table, and D and trimming were inferred from the DNA itself. Of roughly 65,000 clones in the sample, more than 60% were seen once. Germline V lookup: CDR1 SEHNR, CDR2 FQNEAQ (reference sequence). This CDR3 is 13 amino acids long. Trimming removed 3 bases at V and 1 base at J, with 6 bases between.

The clonotype originates from a human donor in a cohort sampled during active COVID-19. The chain links TRBV7-9 to TRBJ1-1, with D hard to call. The sample was peripheral blood. The CDR3 loop is CASSFQENTEAFF. CDR3 DNA: TGTGCCAGCAGCTTCCAGGAGAACACTGAAGCTTTCTTT.